This T cell receptor (beta chain) is drawn from a study of T-cell reconstitution after alpha-beta-depleted transplantation in children. Whole-study findings and limits: Surviving recipient T cells and intrathymic progenitors accounted for some patients' high TCRbeta diversity at day 60. Hyperexpanded clones declined; after one year, newly produced T cells mostly supplied diversity.

The CDR3 has 16 amino acids. Germline CDR1 and CDR2: SGHVS and FNYEAQ. V lost 5 bases and J 4 bases, leaving 19 bases between the germline ends. This clonotype was detected a few times. What it binds is unknown. The TCRbeta library was prepared with unique molecular identifiers. TCRdb passed the PCR reads through MiXCR, listing each CDR3 protein once. This sample carries about 580,000 distinct CDR3 sequences, around 23% of them seen once, and the ten largest clones take 13% to 15%. Sequencing was performed on PBMCs, mostly from graft donor cells, taken 360 days after TCRalphabeta/CD19-depleted stem cell transplant. The source is a boy under two years old who had a stem cell transplant for acute myeloid leukemia, so the T cells may come from the graft donor. V gene TRBV7-6 combines with J gene TRBJ2-3; possible D gene TRBD2, 6 bases. The CDR3 nucleotides read TGTGCCAGCAGCCTCATGGATGGGGGGAAATCAGATACGCAGTATTTT. It yields the protein CASSLMDGGKSDTQYF.